There are a few counts of the clone carrying this T cell receptor beta chain. Germline loops: CDR1 LGHNA, CDR2 YSLEER. The CDR3 has 15 residues. The germline V and J ends were trimmed by 4 bases and 1 base, with 14 bases remaining between them. This sample was included in a study of T cell repertoires in cytomegalovirus infection. TCRdb re-derived calls from the reads in MiXCR, one entry per CDR3 protein. The repertoire holds about 490,000 distinct CDR3 sequences, 26% seen once, with roughly 13% in the top ten. The sequence was collected from a human donor in good health (CMV status not recorded). Some clones in this sample may be carry-over from other donors' samples. This chain uses TRBV4-3 with TRBJ2-7; TRBD2 is a possible D gene (5 bases). Sequencing was performed on PBMCs. In nucleotides, the CDR3 is TGCGCCAGCAGCCCCGAGGGAAATCGATCCTACGAGCAGTACGTC. It encodes CASSPEGNRSYEQYV.